The 10 T cell receptor beta chains in this list originate from one sample, sequenced in a study of T cells in Graves' hyperthyroidism and ophthalmopathy. RNA transcripts were the template for amplifying TCR beta CDR3 regions. HTBI primers were used for first-round RT-PCR of the TCR CDR3. MiXCR was run by TCRdb on the multiplex PCR reads, yielding one entry per CDR3 protein. The repertoire has 250,000 to 350,000 distinct CDR3 sequences, approximately 17% of them found once; the top ten carry around 57%. The sample taken for sequencing was blood. The receptors stem from a woman in her sixties with Graves' ophthalmopathy.

This clonotype was recorded a few times. This sequence joins TRBV15 and TRBJ2-1; 13 bases align to TRBD2. CDR1 is LNHNV and CDR2 is YYDKDF in the germline V gene (reference sequence). This CDR3 contains 18 residues. The ends lost 1 base at V and 7 bases at J; junction bases unmatched: 10. The CDR3 region is CATSRGAGLAGVRNEQFF. The CDR3 bases are TGTGCCACCAGCAGAGGCGCCGGACTAGCGGGAGTGAGGAATGAGCAGTTCTTC.

The sample holds many counts of this clonotype. The rearrangement joins TRBV9 to TRBJ2-5; 9 bases align to TRBD2. Germline V gene sequence: CDR1 SGDLS, CDR2 YYNGEE. This CDR3 spans 14 amino acids. With V trimmed by 2 bases and J by 2 bases, 1 base remained unmatched. Written as DNA, the CDR3 is TGTGCCAGCAGCGTTCTAGCGGGACAAGAGACCCAGTACTTC. Residues: CASSVLAGQETQYF. Variable domain in full (rest from reference TRBV9 and TRBJ2-5): DSGVTQTPKHLITATGQRVTLRCSPRSGDLSVYWYQQSLDQGLQFLIQYYNGEERAKGNILERFSAQQFPDLHSELNLSSLELGDSALYFCASSVLAGQETQYFGPGTRLLVL.

The V gene is TRBV5-1, the J gene TRBJ2-7; D ambiguous. This CDR3 region has 14 residues. Trimming pared 0 bases from V and 1 base from J, leaving 8 bases between. In germline, CDR1 is SGHRS, CDR2 YFSETQ. DNA of the CDR3: TGCGCCAGCAGCTTGGAGGACCATTCCTACGAGCAGTACTTC. Protein product: CASSLEDHSYEQYF.

This clonotype came up many times. The V gene is TRBV12-3 or TRBV12-4, the J gene TRBJ2-5; 7 nucleotides agree with TRBD1. V was clipped by 6 bases and J by 4 bases; unmatched bases: 5. The CDR3 has 13 residues. The CDR3 sequence is CASRINRGETQYF. The CDR3 bases are TGTGCCAGCAGGATAAACAGGGGAGAGACCCAGTACTTC.

This clonotype was seen only a few times. The chain carries TRBV7-9 and TRBJ2-1; D ambiguous. From germline, CDR1 is SEHNR and CDR2 FQNEAQ (reference sequence). This CDR3 is 15 amino acids long. Trimming left V 4 bases short and J 5 bases short, with 15 bases between. CDR3 in DNA: TGTGCCAGCAGCTCACCAATAGTAGGTAACAATGAGCAGTTCTTC. It translates to CASSSPIVGNNEQFF.

With respect to this clonotype: A read error may be the cause here, since a much bigger clone is one base away. Without the conserved terminal phenylalanine or tryptophan, this CDR3 likely stems from a read error. V gene TRBV9 combines with J gene TRBJ1-6; weak D call: TRBD1 (6 bases). Germline CDR1 is SGDLS and CDR2 is YYNGEE. The CDR3 totals 13 residues. Trimming removed 6 bases from V and 7 bases from J, with 11 bases in between. The CDR3 DNA sequence: TGTGCCAGCAACAGGCAGGGGAATTCACCCCTCCACTCT. It is translated as CASNRQGNSPLHS.

This clonotype occurred many times. The rearrangement joins TRBV7-3 to TRBJ2-2; 7 bases fit TRBD1. V lost 5 bases to trimming and J lost 4 bases; unmatched junction nucleotides: 7. CDR3 size: 15 residues. Germline V gives CDR1 SGHTA, CDR2 FQGTGA. CDR3 loop: CASSRDRDGTGELFF. CDR3 DNA: TGTGCCAGCAGCCGAGACAGGGATGGCACCGGGGAGCTGTTTTTT.

This clonotype was recorded at least ten times. This sequence joins TRBV6-1 and TRBJ1-6; D gene ambiguous. Germline loops: CDR1 MNHNS, CDR2 SASEGT. The CDR3 is made up of 15 amino acids. The V gene lost 7 bases and the J gene lost 8 bases, with 18 bases spanning the gap. DNA for the CDR3: TGTGCCAGCACTACAGAAGGGTCCAGTCATTCACCCCTCCACTTT. Translating gives CASTTEGSSHSPLHF.

The chain couples TRBV20-1 to TRBJ2-5, with 12 bases that match TRBD2. V trimming: 5 bases; J trimming: 5 bases; junction bases outside the gene matches: 6. Germline assignment: CDR1 DFQATT and CDR2 SNEGSKA (reference sequence). CDR3 length: 14 residues. CDR3 sequence (DNA): TGCAGTGCTGGGGTGACTAGCGGGGGTGAGACCCAGTACTTC. Translating it yields CSAGVTSGGETQYF.

This clonotype was recorded many times. The chain is built from TRBV18 and TRBJ2-7; D not certain. Germline values: CDR1 KGHSH, CDR2 LQKENI. The CDR3 has 14 residues. The V gene lost 1 base and the J gene lost 3 bases, with 10 bases spanning the gap. The chain's CDR3 is CASSPRLSDYEQYF. CDR3 coding DNA: TGTGCCAGCTCACCACGTTTATCAGACTACGAGCAGTACTTC. The whole variable domain, filled in from reference TRBV18 and TRBJ2-7, reads NAGVMQNPRHLVRRRGQEARLRCSPMKGHSHVYWYRQLPEEGLKFMVYLQKENIIDESGMPKERFSAEFPKEGPSILRIQQVVRGDSAAYFCASSPRLSDYEQYFGPGTRLTVT.